The T cell receptor (beta chain) described here comes from a study of blood T cell repertoires in COVID-19. The CDR3 covers 17 residues. With V trimmed by 4 bases and J by 6 bases, 11 bases remained unmatched. CDR1 SGHDN and CDR2 FVKESK come from the germline V gene. Generated by immunoSEQ multiplex PCR, the TCRdb table keeps only in-frame clones and is missing some. The table lists approximately 94,000 clones, over 65% of them singletons. V and J are TRBV14 and TRBJ2-3; TRBD2 agrees at 12 bases. The clonotype comes from a human donor in a cohort sampled during active COVID-19. Input material: peripheral blood. The CDR3 bases are TGTGCCAGCAGCCCGACAGGAACTAGCGGGAGGTCGGATACGCAGTATTTT. Its translation is CASSPTGTSGRSDTQYF.